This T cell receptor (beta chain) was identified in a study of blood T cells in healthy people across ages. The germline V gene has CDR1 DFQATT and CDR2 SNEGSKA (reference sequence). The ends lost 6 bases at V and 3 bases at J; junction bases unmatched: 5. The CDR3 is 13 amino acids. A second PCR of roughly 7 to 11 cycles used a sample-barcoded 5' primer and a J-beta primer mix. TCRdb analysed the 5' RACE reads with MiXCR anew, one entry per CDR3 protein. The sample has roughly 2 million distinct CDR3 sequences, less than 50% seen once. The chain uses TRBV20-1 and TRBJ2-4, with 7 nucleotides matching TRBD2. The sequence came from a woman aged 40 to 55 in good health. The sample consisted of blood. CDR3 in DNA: TGCAGTGCGAGGGGAGGGATCAAAAACATTCAGTACTTC. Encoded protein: CSARGGIKNIQYF.